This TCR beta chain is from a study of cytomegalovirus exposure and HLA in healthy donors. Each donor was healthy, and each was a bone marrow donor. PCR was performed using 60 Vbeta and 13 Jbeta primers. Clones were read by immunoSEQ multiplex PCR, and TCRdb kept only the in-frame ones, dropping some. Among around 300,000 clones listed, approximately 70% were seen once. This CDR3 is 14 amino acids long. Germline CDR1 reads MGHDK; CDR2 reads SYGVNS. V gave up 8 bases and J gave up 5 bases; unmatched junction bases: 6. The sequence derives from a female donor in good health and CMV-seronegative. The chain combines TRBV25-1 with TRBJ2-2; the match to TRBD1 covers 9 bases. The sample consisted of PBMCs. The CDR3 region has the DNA TGTGCCAGCCGGGACAGGGAGTGGACCGGGGAGCTGTTTTTT. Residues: CASRDREWTGELFF.